This is a list of T cell receptor beta chains from one sample in a study of cytomegalovirus exposure and HLA in healthy donors. Repertoires were generated with immunoSEQ multiplex PCR, while TCRdb's copy carries only in-frame clones and drops some. The data contain 100,000 to 150,000 clones, 74% of them singletons. The sequenced sample was PBMCs. These receptors were collected from a woman in her forties or fifties in good health and CMV-seropositive. The CDR3 runs from the conserved cysteine through the conserved F or W. Each record gives: D gene, clone size, J gene, V gene, CDR3 DNA, CDR3 protein. A D gene is named only where the DNA matches it firmly. Not every row has a clone size; where given, it reads once, few, many or a size class.

NA | once | TRBJ1-2 | TRBV5-4 | TGTGCCAGCAGCTTGGCAGGGCTAGGTGGCTACACCTTC | CASSLAGLGGYTF
TRBD1 | NA | TRBJ1-2 | TRBV4-1 | TGCGCCAGCAGCCAAGAGGGTGCAGGGGGTGCCCTACGCTATGGCTACACCTTC | CASSQEGAGGALRYGYTF
NA | NA | TRBJ2-7 | TRBV27 | TGTGCCAGCAGTTACACCGGGGCCTACGAGCAGTACTTC | CASSYTGAYEQYF
NA | once | TRBJ1-1 | TRBV9 | TGTGCCAGCAGCGTTACAGGGAACACTGAAGCTTTCTTT | CASSVTGNTEAFF
TRBD1 | few | TRBJ2-5 | TRBV5-1 | TGCGCCAGCAGTGGCCAGGGGGTGCGCCTCGAGACCCAGTACTTC | CASSGQGVRLETQYF
TRBD1 | NA | TRBJ1-5 | TRBV5-1 | TGCGCCAGCAGCGATGGACAGGGGGGTCAGCCCCAGCATTTT | CASSDGQGGQPQHF
NA | NA | TRBJ2-7 | TRBV19 | TGTGCCAGTAGTATCCGACCTGGGCAGGGGAGCTCCTGCGAGCAGTACTTC | CASSIRPGQGSSCEQYF
NA | NA | TRBJ1-1 | TRBV5-4 | TGTGCCAGCAGCTCTACCGGGCCGGCGGACACTGAAGCTTCCTTT | CASSSTGPADTEASF
NA | NA | TRBJ1-1 | TRBV6-5 | TGTGCCAGCAGGGACCGAGGAAGGGGGACTGAAGCTTTCTTT | CASRDRGRGTEAFF
TRBD1 | few | TRBJ2-1 | TRBV4-2 | TGTGCCAGCAGCCACGGACAGGGTTATGAGCAGTTCTTC | CASSHGQGYEQFF
TRBD2 | NA | TRBJ2-5 | TRBV5-1 | TGCGCCAGCAGCTTGGGAGGGCGGGGGAATGAAGAGACCCAGTACTTC | CASSLGGRGNEETQYF
NA | NA | TRBJ2-7 | TRBV7-6 | TGTGCCAGCAGCGCAGGGTTCACGGGCTCGCAGTACTTC | CASSAGFTGSQYF
NA | few | TRBJ1-3 | TRBV9 | TGTGCCAGCAGCGTAGACGGTAGCTCTGGAAACACCATATATTTT | CASSVDGSSGNTIYF
TRBD2 | NA | TRBJ2-5 | TRBV5-1 | TGCGCCAGCAGCTCCTCTTCGTCCAGCGGGGTAATCCAAGAGACCCAGTACTTC | CASSSSSSSGVIQETQYF
TRBD1 | NA | TRBJ2-1 | TRBV11-3 | TGTGCCAGCAGCTTAGATGGGACCGGGACAGGGGTGCAGTTCTTC | CASSLDGTGTGVQFF
TRBD1 | NA | TRBJ2-7 | TRBV27 | TGTGCCAGCAGTTTTGGACAGGGGGGCTACGAGCAGTACTTC | CASSFGQGGYEQYF
NA | NA | TRBJ1-3 | TRBV7-9 | TGTGCCAGCAGCTTAGTCACTTACTCTGGAAACACCATATATTTT | CASSLVTYSGNTIYF
TRBD1 | NA | TRBJ1-2 | TRBV6-4 | TGTGCCAGCCTCAAGTCGGGACAGACCTACATAAACTATGGCTACACCTTC | CASLKSGQTYINYGYTF
TRBD1 | NA | TRBJ2-2 | TRBV5-1 | TGCGCCAGCAGTTTACAGGGGGCCGGGGAGCTGTTTTTT | CASSLQGAGELFF
NA | NA | TRBJ2-5 | TRBV30 | TGTGCCTGGAGAAGACCCGGGGGACGAAAGACCCAGTACTTC | CAWRRPGGRKTQYF
NA | NA | TRBJ1-4 | TRBV5-1 | TGCGCCAGCACAGTGGGGGCCAGGGCCGCAACTAATGAAAAACTGTTTTTT | CASTVGARAATNEKLFF
TRBD1 | NA | TRBJ2-2 | TRBV19 | TGTGCCACCTTACGGGACAGGGACACCGGGGAGCTGTTTTTT | CATLRDRDTGELFF
NA | few | TRBJ2-1 | TRBV2 | TGTGCCAGCAGTGATGACCTAGCCCATGAGCAGTTCTTC | CASSDDLAHEQFF
NA | few | TRBJ2-7 | TRBV5-1 | TGCGCCAGCAGCTTATTTGACAACTACGAGCAGTACTTC | CASSLFDNYEQYF
NA | NA | TRBJ1-5 | TRBV28 | TGTGCCAGCAGTTTAGGAGGGTCTGGTCAGCCCCAGCATTTT | CASSLGGSGQPQHF
NA | NA | TRBJ1-2 | TRBV6-5 | TGTGCCAGCAGCTCAGGGATTTCGGACTATGGCTACACCTTC | CASSSGISDYGYTF
TRBD1 | NA | TRBJ2-7 | TRBV18 | TGTGCCAGCTCACCGGGACAGGGGGCCCGGGAGCAGTACTTC | CASSPGQGAREQYF
NA | NA | TRBJ1-2 | TRBV4-1 | TGCGCCAGCCGCGGGCTGTTTAACTATGGCTACACCTTC | CASRGLFNYGYTF
NA | NA | TRBJ2-7 | TRBV29-1 | TGCAGCGTTGGTGTTTCGGGAAGTGGGGAGCAGTACTTC | CSVGVSGSGEQYF
TRBD2 | NA | TRBJ2-5 | TRBV7-3 | TGTGCCAGCAGCTTCGGACCCCCCTCTAGCGGAGAGACCCAGTACTTC | CASSFGPPSSGETQYF
TRBD1 | NA | TRBJ1-2 | TRBV4-1 | TGCGCCAGCAGTGATAGGGGACAGGGGATGAAGGATGGCTACACCTTC | CASSDRGQGMKDGYTF
TRBD1 | NA | TRBJ1-5 | TRBV6-6 | TGTGCCAGCAGTCTGGACAGGGAAGTGTCTCAGCCCCAGCATTTT | CASSLDREVSQPQHF
NA | NA | TRBJ1-1 | TRBV4-1 | TGCGCCAGCAGCCAAGAGGCCTCACCGATAGCTTTCTTT | CASSQEASPIAFF
NA | NA | TRBJ1-4 | TRBV2 | TGTGCCAGCAGTCCCGTGGTGGGGGAGGGTAATGAAAAACTGTTTTTT | CASSPVVGEGNEKLFF
TRBD2 | NA | TRBJ2-3 | TRBV6-4 | TGTGCCAGCAGTGACGCTAGCGGGGACACAGATACGCAGTATTTT | CASSDASGDTDTQYF
NA | NA | TRBJ1-1 | TRBV19 | TGTGCCAGTAGTCGGGGGAGGGGGTCTGAAGCTTTCTTT | CASSRGRGSEAFF